These 5 T cell receptor beta chains share one sample of origin, sequenced in a study of human T cells and chemical hapten exposure. A single record per CDR3 protein comes from TCRdb applying MiXCR to the RACE reads. The sample lists 80,000 to 100,000 distinct CDR3 sequences; 9.3% were seen once. Time point indicated: patch test 2, 6 weeks after DPC sensitization. Treatment indicated: therapeutic diphenylcyclopropenone sensitization with weekly scalp DPC. The sequences come from whole blood, collected in connection with sensitization to the hapten diphenylcyclopropenone (DPC). The receptor source for this set is a woman aged 40 to 50 with alopecia areata. Some clones in this sample may be carry-over from other donors' samples.

This clonotype was observed a few times. V is TRBV24-1 and J is TRBJ1-2; D is perhaps TRBD1 (5 bases). Trimming pared 4 bases from V and 4 bases from J, leaving 9 bases between. Per the germline V gene, CDR1 is KGHDR and CDR2 is SFDVKD. This CDR3 has 13 residues. CDR3 region: CATSETGSYGYTF. CDR3 nucleotide sequence: TGTGCCACCAGTGAAACAGGATCCTATGGCTACACCTTC.

This clonotype was picked up a small number of times. This chain connects TRBV7-2 to TRBJ2-7, with D hard to call. The CDR3 runs to 12 residues. Trimming cost V 3 bases and J 5 bases, with 8 bases left between them. Germline CDR1 reads SGHTA; CDR2 reads FQGNSA. As DNA, the CDR3 is TGTGCCAGCAGCTTTTACCTCGACGAGCAGTACTTC. It translates to CASSFYLDEQYF.

This clonotype was counted between two and nine times. The chain couples TRBV18 to TRBJ1-1; tentatively, D is TRBD1 (6 bases). CDR3 length: 12 amino acids. Germline-derived CDR1 and CDR2 are KGHSH and LQKENI. V lost 5 bases to trimming and J lost 3 bases, with 7 bases between them. CDR3 sequence (DNA): TGTGCCAGCTCAAACAGGGACACTGAAGCTTTCTTT. Its protein product is CASSNRDTEAFF.

This clonotype has at least ten counts. The V gene is TRBV6-5, the J gene TRBJ2-3; D may be TRBD2 (6 bases). The germline CDR1 and CDR2 sequences are MNHEY and SVGAGI. The CDR3 loop spans 14 amino acids. V dropped 4 bases and J dropped 4 bases, with 12 bases sitting between them. This CDR3 is CASSSSGESDTQYF. The CDR3 nucleotides are TGTGCCAGCAGTTCGTCGGGGGAGTCAGATACGCAGTATTTT.

This clonotype has ten or more counts. The chain uses TRBV18 and TRBJ1-1, with D perhaps matching TRBD1 (5 bases). CDR1 is KGHSH, CDR2 LQKENI, per germline. The CDR3 spans 14 residues. Trimming took off 3 bases at V and 6 bases at J, with 14 bases between the two ends. The CDR3 nucleotides read TGTGCCAGCTCACCGGGCAGGGAAGCCCCTGAAGCTTTCTTT. Residues: CASSPGREAPEAFF.